This TCR beta chain was obtained from a study of blood T cell repertoires in COVID-19. In the source study's methods: Amplified reference gene primers provided the basis for estimating nucleated cell counts. Some clones are missing from TCRdb's copy, which holds only in-frame ones; the method was immunoSEQ multiplex PCR. V, J and clone size reflect that table, while D and trimming were determined from the DNA. The sample has a few hundred thousand clones, nearly 90% seen once. Losses at the gene ends were 2 bases for V and 7 bases for J; bases not matched to a gene: 4. This CDR3 comprises 12 residues. The germline gives CDR1 GTSNPN, CDR2 SVGIG (reference sequence). Participants, about 18 to 89 years old, spanned more than 20 US areas.

The sequenced material came from PBMCs or T cells enriched from blood (not recorded which). The receptor comes from an older woman who had recovered from COVID-19. This rearrangement joins TRBV30 to TRBJ1-2; 7 bases map to TRBD1. The CDR3 DNA sequence: TGTGCCTGGAGTAAGGGGGCTTCTGGCTACACCTTC. Amino acids: CAWSKGASGYTF.